Listed below are T cell receptor beta chains from one sample, sequenced in a study of cytotoxic CD8 clonotypes in ibrutinib-treated CLL. This table comes from immunoSEQ multiplex PCR, and its TCRdb copy is limited to in-frame clones, with some not included. The data show more than 150,000 clones, about 72% seen once. The sequenced sample was PBMCs, obtained after 24 months of ibrutinib treatment. The source is a human donor with chronic lymphocytic leukemia. The CDR3 runs from the conserved cysteine through the conserved F or W. The D gene is left open where the match is weak. Size is stated for part of the rows, as once, few or many counts, or as a class when the clone is expanded.

-	TRBJ1-2	TRBD1	TRBV7-2	TGTGCCAGCAGCCCCCGGGACAGCTACTATGGCTACACCTTC	CASSPRDSYYGYTF
few	TRBJ2-1	TRBD1	TRBV2	TGTGCCATGCCGAACGACAGGGACCTATACAATGAGCAGTTCTTC	CAMPNDRDLYNEQFF
-	TRBJ1-1	-	TRBV6-5	TGTGCCAGCAGTAATATCAGGGTCGGGACTGAAGCTTTCTTT	CASSNIRVGTEAFF
-	TRBJ2-1	TRBD1	TRBV30	TGTGCCTGGAGTGTACCAGGGGGCGGCTACAATGAGCAGTTCTTC	CAWSVPGGGYNEQFF
once	TRBJ1-2	TRBD1	TRBV15	TGTGCCACCAGCGGCCGGGACAGAAATGGCTACACCTTC	CATSGRDRNGYTF
once	TRBJ1-2	-	TRBV4-3	TGCGCCAGCAGCCAAGGCCCCAGAAACTATGGCTACACCTTC	CASSQGPRNYGYTF
-	TRBJ2-1	-	TRBV9	TGTGCCAGCAGCCCCGAAGCAGGGAGCAATGAGCAGTTCTTC	CASSPEAGSNEQFF
-	TRBJ2-1	TRBD2	TRBV7-2	TGTGCCAGCAGCCGAATCCTAGCGGGAGGGGTCAATGAGCAGTTCTTC	CASSRILAGGVNEQFF
-	TRBJ2-6	TRBD2	TRBV9	TGTGCCAGCAGCCCGCGACCTGACTGGACTAGCGGGAGCTGGGGCTCTGGGGCCAACGTCCTGACTTTC	CASSPRPDWTSGSWGSGANVLTF
-	TRBJ2-7	TRBD1	TRBV10-2	TGCGCCAGCAAGGACAGGGCGACCTACGAGCAGTACTTC	CASKDRATYEQYF
-	TRBJ2-3	-	TRBV30	TGTGCCAGTGCCAAGGGACTCCTCACAGATACGCAGTATTTT	CASAKGLLTDTQYF
-	TRBJ2-3	-	TRBV7-2	TGTGCCAGCAGAAGTTCCTATACGCAGTATTTT	CASRSSYTQYF
-	TRBJ1-1	-	TRBV9	TGTGCCAGCAGCGTAACGGGAATGAACACTGAAGCTTTCTTT	CASSVTGMNTEAFF
few	TRBJ2-5	TRBD2	TRBV18	TGTGCCAGCTCACCACCACTAGCGGGAGCCATAGAGACCCAGTACTTC	CASSPPLAGAIETQYF
-	TRBJ2-2	-	TRBV2	TGTGCCAGCAGGAGGTCGACCGGGGGTGAGGGGGAGCTGTTTTTT	CASRRSTGGEGELFF
-	TRBJ2-1	TRBD2	TRBV4-3	TGCGCCAGCTGCCGGGACTATTCCTACAATGAGCAGTTCTTC	CASCRDYSYNEQFF
-	TRBJ2-2	TRBD2	TRBV27	TGTGCCAGCAGTTTCGCAGGGAGGGGAACCGGGGAGCTGTTTTTT	CASSFAGRGTGELFF
-	TRBJ2-4	-	TRBV30	TGTGCCTGGAACTACCGCTGGCTAGCCAAAAACATTCAGTACTTC	CAWNYRWLAKNIQYF
-	TRBJ1-3	-	TRBV10-3	TGTGCCATCAGTGGGATGGGACTTAGCTCTGGAAACACCATATATTTT	CAISGMGLSSGNTIYF
once	TRBJ2-7	TRBD1	TRBV5-4	TGTGCCAGCAGCGCGGACAGGGGACTCTACGAGCAGTACTTC	CASSADRGLYEQYF